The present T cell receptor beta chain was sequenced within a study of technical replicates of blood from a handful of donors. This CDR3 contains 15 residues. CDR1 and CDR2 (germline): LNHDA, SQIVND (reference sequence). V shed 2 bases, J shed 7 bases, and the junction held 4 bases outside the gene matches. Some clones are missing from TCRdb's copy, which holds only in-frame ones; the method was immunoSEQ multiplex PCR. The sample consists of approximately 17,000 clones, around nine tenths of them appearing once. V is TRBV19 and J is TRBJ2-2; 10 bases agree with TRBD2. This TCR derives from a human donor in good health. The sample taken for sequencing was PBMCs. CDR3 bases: TGTGCCAGTAGTATACTAGCGGGAGTTGGCGGGGAGCTGTTTTTT. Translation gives CASSILAGVGGELFF. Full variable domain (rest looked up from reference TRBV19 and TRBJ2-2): DGGITQSPKYLFRKEGQNVTLSCEQNLNHDAMYWYRQDPGQGLRLIYYSQIVNDFQKGDIAEGYSVSREKKESFPLTVTSAQKNPTAFYLCASSILAGVGGELFFGEGSRLTVL.